This T cell receptor beta chain originates from a study of T cells after posttransplantation cyclophosphamide. General observations from the study: Donor CD8+ memory clones often dominated recipient blood repertoires at later times. TRB overlap between skin or GI tissue T cells and blood was limited. Recipient CMV seropositivity and CMV reactivation strongly tracked TRB clonality.

Cells defined as naive were viable CD3+CD4+ or CD3+CD8+ and CCR7+CD45RA+CD45RO-CD95-CD27+CD28+. The related graft donor's blood sample was taken on the day of bone marrow donation. Germline-derived CDR1 and CDR2 are SEHNR and FQNEAQ (reference sequence). CDR3 length: 14 residues. Trimming pared 0 bases from V and 3 bases from J, leaving 9 bases between. Clones were read by immunoSEQ multiplex PCR, and TCRdb kept only the in-frame ones, dropping some. The table has roughly 20,000 clones, over 95% seen once; the top ten hold less than 0.2%. On this clone: Its antigen is currently unknown.

The sample taken for sequencing was naive CD4+ T cells sorted from PBMCs. The clonotype comes from a man aged 35 to 55 in good health, CMV-negative, and a related stem cell transplant donor. The chain links TRBV7-9 to TRBJ2-7; D not certain. The DNA of the CDR3 is TGTGCCAGCAGCTTAGCTTTTAGCTTCTACGAGCAGTACTTC. It translates to CASSLAFSFYEQYF.